These 21 T cell receptor beta chains originate from one sample sequenced in a study of beta chain features in type 1 diabetes. Whole-study results and caveats: In every one of the four CD4+ subsets, TCRB CDR3s were moderately but significantly shorter in Type 1 diabetes patients.

These receptors' targets are unknown. Since all of the isolated RNA was reverse transcribed, expressed TCRB transcripts were what got sequenced. The data were produced by immunoSEQ multiplex PCR, yet TCRdb's version contains in-frame clones alone and is incomplete. The table includes about 390,000 clones, roughly a tenth detected once. Sample: central memory CD4+ T cells from blood. The receptors were sampled from a man aged 30 to 39 with type 1 diabetes.

The table lists this clone with a few counts. This chain connects TRBV7-3 to TRBJ2-1, with TRBD1 matching 9 bases. Germline assignment: CDR1 SGHTA and CDR2 FQGTGA. This CDR3 has 15 amino acids. V was clipped by 5 bases and J by 7 bases; unmatched bases: 9. In nucleotides, the CDR3 is TGTGCCAGCAGCCAACCGGGACAGGGTTTTAATGAGCAGTTCTTC. Translation gives CASSQPGQGFNEQFF.

A note on this clone: It may be a read error: a sequence one base away is much more abundant. Other DNA sequences in the same sample also yield this CDR3. This chain links TRBV19 with TRBJ2-2, with 7 bases matching TRBD1. This CDR3 has 15 amino acids. The V gene end was trimmed by 5 bases and the J gene end by 0 bases; junction bases not matched to a gene: 3. In germline, CDR1 is LNHDA, CDR2 SQIVND (reference sequence). CDR3: CASSAGTANTGELFF. CDR3 nucleotides: TGTGCCAGTAGTGCCGGGACAGCGAACACCGGGGAGCTGTTTTTT. The full variable domain, completed using reference TRBV19 and TRBJ2-2, is DGGITQSPKYLFRKEGQNVTLSCEQNLNHDAMYWYRQDPGQGLRLIYYSQIVNDFQKGDIAEGYSVSREKKESFPLTVTSAQKNPTAFYLCASSAGTANTGELFFGEGSRLTVL.

This clone was seen repeatedly, ten times or more. The chain has TRBV2 and TRBJ2-7; perhaps TRBD1 as D (5 bases). The CDR3 covers 13 residues. The V gene lost 7 bases and the J gene lost 0 bases, with 10 bases spanning the gap. The germline CDR1 and CDR2 sequences are SNHLY and FYNNEI. CDR3 DNA: TGTGCCAGCAATGGACAAATCTCCTACGAGCAGTACTTC. Translation: CASNGQISYEQYF.

This clone was recorded at least ten times. The chain links TRBV7-9 to TRBJ1-4; 7 bases are a match to TRBD1. Germline V gene lookup returns CDR1 SEHNR and CDR2 FQNEAQ (reference sequence). The CDR3 loop spans 15 amino acids. J was trimmed by 5 bases and V by 5 bases; bases with no gene match: 8. Here the CDR3 reads CASSPGTAENEKLFF. CDR3 DNA sequence: TGTGCCAGCAGCCCGGGGACAGCGGAGAATGAAAAACTGTTTTTT.

This clone was observed a few times. V gene TRBV30 combines with J gene TRBJ1-1, with TRBD1 identical over 7 bases. After removal of 4 bases from V and 8 bases from J, the junction contained 13 bases not matched to a gene. The CDR3 runs to 14 residues. The germline V gene encodes CDR1 GTSNPN and CDR2 SVGIG (reference sequence). The CDR3 nucleotides read TGTGCCTGGACCACCTGGGACAGTTCCTTCGAAGCTTTCTTT. Its translation is CAWTTWDSSFEAFF.

The gene calls are TRBV6-5 and TRBJ2-2; D is uncertain. The germline V gene has CDR1 MNHEY and CDR2 SVGAGI. The CDR3 extends over 15 amino acids. The V gene lost 5 bases and the J gene lost 9 bases, with 19 bases spanning the gap. The CDR3 DNA is TGTGCCAGCAGTACTCCGCTTAGAGGTGACTGGGAGCTGTTTTTT. Translation: CASSTPLRGDWELFF.

CDR3 nucleotide sequence: TGCGCCAGCAGCTTCCGCTCGGAGGAGACCCAGTACTTC. Translating it yields CASSFRSEETQYF. The rearrangement links TRBV5-1 to TRBJ2-5; no clear D gene. V was trimmed by 2 bases and J by 5 bases, leaving 10 bases between them. Looked up from germline, CDR1 is SGHRS and CDR2 is YFSETQ. CDR3 length: 13 residues.

This clone occurred a few times. V is TRBV9 and J is TRBJ1-2, with TRBD1 identical over 7 bases. This CDR3 comprises 12 residues. V shed 4 bases, J shed 10 bases, and the junction held 7 bases outside the gene matches. Germline CDR1 SGDLS, CDR2 YYNGEE. The CDR3 DNA follows: TGTGCCAGCAGCTTACAGGGGTATTTCTACACCTTC. The encoded protein is CASSLQGYFYTF.

This clone was detected a few times. The CDR3 sequence: CASSLTGGGNQPQHF. The DNA of the CDR3 is TGTGCCAGCAGTCTGACAGGGGGCGGAAATCAGCCCCAGCATTTT. The gene calls are TRBV6-5 and TRBJ1-5; 10 nucleotides match TRBD1. V shed 5 bases and J 4 bases; nucleotides not matched to a gene: 5. This CDR3 is built from 15 residues. From germline, CDR1 is MNHEY and CDR2 SVGAGI.

CDR3 DNA sequence: TGTGCCAGCAGCTTGAGGATGGCAGATACGCAGTATTTT. Its protein is CASSLRMADTQYF. V usage is TRBV5-4 and J usage is TRBJ2-3; D is uncertain. This CDR3 has 13 amino acids. Trimming cost V 1 base and J 4 bases, with 7 bases left between them. Germline CDR1 SGHNT, CDR2 YYREEE (reference sequence).

There are a few counts of this clone. This chain links TRBV10-2 with TRBJ2-2; the match to TRBD1 covers 8 bases. The CDR3 runs 16 residues. Germline V gene lookup returns CDR1 WSHSY and CDR2 SAAADI. J gave up 0 bases and V 4 bases, and 4 bases lay outside the gene matches. The CDR3 loop reads CASSAHRGTNTGELFF. The CDR3 coding sequence is TGCGCCAGCAGTGCCCACAGGGGGACGAACACCGGGGAGCTGTTTTTT.

The V call is TRBV7-2, the J call TRBJ2-2; the D is unclear. V lost 5 bases to trimming and J lost 4 bases, with 11 bases between them. Germline CDR1 is SGHTA and CDR2 is FQGNSA. The CDR3 extends over 14 amino acids. CDR3 loop: CASSLNLATGELFF. The CDR3 DNA follows: TGTGCCAGCAGCCTAAATCTTGCCACCGGGGAGCTGTTTTTT.

The chain joins TRBV10-3 to TRBJ2-5, with TRBD1 identical over 10 bases. The length of the CDR3 is 13 residues. Germline CDR1 is ENHRY and CDR2 is SYGVKD. V lost 6 bases and J lost 4; bases outside the gene matches: 2. DNA for the CDR3: TGTGCCATCAGGGGGGACAGGGGAGAGACCCAGTACTTC. This translates into CAIRGDRGETQYF.

This clone was seen more than once but under ten times. The chain carries TRBV10-3 and TRBJ2-1; TRBD2 matches at 14 bases. V shed 7 bases, J shed 9 bases, and the junction held 5 bases outside the gene matches. The CDR3 runs to 14 residues. CDR1 and CDR2 from the germline V gene are ENHRY and SYGVKD. CDR3 in amino acids: CAITGTSGSGEQFF. In nucleotides, the CDR3 is TGTGCCATCACGGGGACTAGCGGGAGTGGTGAGCAGTTCTTC.

The gene calls are TRBV6-1 and TRBJ2-7, with D uncertain. The CDR3 covers 16 residues. V lost 4 bases, J lost 3 bases, and 19 bases lay in between. Germline V gives CDR1 MNHNS, CDR2 SASEGT. The CDR3 loop is CASSGRTSISFYEQYF. CDR3 coding DNA: TGTGCCAGCAGTGGACGAACGTCGATCAGCTTCTACGAGCAGTACTTC.

The rearrangement uses TRBV7-9 and TRBJ2-1; 12 bases line up with TRBD1. Trimming at V came to 5 bases and at J to 1 base, leaving 6 bases not matched to a gene. Per the germline V gene, CDR1 is SEHNR and CDR2 is FQNEAQ (reference sequence). This CDR3 is 17 amino acids long. CDR3 sequence reads: CASSRDRGPLSYNEQFF. The CDR3 nucleotides read TGTGCCAGCAGCCGGGACAGGGGGCCCCTTTCCTACAATGAGCAGTTCTTC.

This chain's CDR3 is CASSPIYRTGNEQYF. CDR3 in DNA: TGTGCCAGCAGCCCGATCTACAGGACAGGTAACGAGCAGTACTTC. V gene TRBV11-3 combines with J gene TRBJ2-7, with TRBD1 identical over 7 bases. The CDR3 loop spans 15 amino acids. The germline gives CDR1 SGHNT, CDR2 YENEEA. With V trimmed by 5 bases and J by 5 bases, 12 bases remained unmatched.

CDR3 sequence reads: CASSLGRTGSYTF. The CDR3 DNA follows: TGTGCCAGCAGCTTAGGGCGGACAGGGAGCTACACCTTC. The chain employs TRBV11-2 and TRBJ1-2, with 8 bases identical to TRBD1. This CDR3 comprises 13 residues. With 1 base clipped from V and 9 bases from J, the junction kept 4 bases outside the gene matches. Germline V CDR1 and CDR2: SGHAT, FQNNGV.

As DNA, the CDR3 is TGCGCCAGCAGCTCCTTACAGGCTAGTGGTGAAAAACTGTTTTTT. Translation: CASSSLQASGEKLFF. V is TRBV5-1 and J is TRBJ1-4; tentative D call: TRBD1 (5 bases). Germline V CDR1 and CDR2: SGHRS, YFSETQ. V was cut by 3 bases and J by 7 bases, with 16 bases left in between. CDR3 size: 15 residues.

In this sample, this clone turned up a few times. The chain couples TRBV11-2 to TRBJ2-4; 9 bases line up with TRBD1. J lost 11 bases, V lost 5 bases, and 13 bases had no gene match. The CDR3 totals 15 residues. CDR1 is SGHAT, CDR2 FQNNGV, per germline. Written as DNA, the CDR3 is TGTGCCAGCAGCCAGACCACTGGACAGGGGACCCTTCAGTACTTC. It encodes CASSQTTGQGTLQYF.

This clone was observed many times. The chain couples TRBV11-2 to TRBJ2-1, with TRBD2 matching 7 bases. The CDR3 is 13 amino acids. Germline loops: CDR1 SGHAT, CDR2 FQNNGV. Trimming at V came to 3 bases and at J to 6 bases, leaving 2 bases not matched to a gene. CDR3 sequence reads: CASSFGGSNEQFF. The CDR3 region has the DNA TGTGCCAGCAGCTTCGGCGGGAGCAATGAGCAGTTCTTC.